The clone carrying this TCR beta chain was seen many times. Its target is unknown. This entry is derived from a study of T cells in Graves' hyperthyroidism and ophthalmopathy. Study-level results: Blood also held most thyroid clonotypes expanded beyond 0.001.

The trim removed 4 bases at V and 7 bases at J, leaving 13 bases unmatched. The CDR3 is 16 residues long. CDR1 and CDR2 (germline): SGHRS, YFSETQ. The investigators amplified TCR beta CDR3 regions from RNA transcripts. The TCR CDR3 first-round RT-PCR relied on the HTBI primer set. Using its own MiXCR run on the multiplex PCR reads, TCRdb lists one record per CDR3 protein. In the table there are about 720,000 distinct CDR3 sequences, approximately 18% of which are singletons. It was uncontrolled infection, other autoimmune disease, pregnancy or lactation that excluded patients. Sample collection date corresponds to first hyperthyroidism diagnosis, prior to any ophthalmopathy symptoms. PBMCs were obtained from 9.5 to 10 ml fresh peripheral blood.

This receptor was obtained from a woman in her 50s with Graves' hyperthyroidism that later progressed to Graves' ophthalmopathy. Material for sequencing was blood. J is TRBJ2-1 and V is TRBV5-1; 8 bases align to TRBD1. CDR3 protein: CASSLTGTGKQNEQFF. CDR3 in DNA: TGCGCCAGCAGCCTGACCGGGACAGGCAAGCAGAATGAGCAGTTCTTC. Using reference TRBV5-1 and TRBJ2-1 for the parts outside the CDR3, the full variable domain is KAGVTQTPRYLIKTRGQQVTLSCSPISGHRSVSWYQQTPGQGLQFLFEYFSETQRNKGNFPGRFSGRQFSNSRSEMNVSTLELGDSALYLCASSLTGTGKQNEQFFGPGTRLTVL.